This TCR beta chain was identified during a study of cytomegalovirus exposure and HLA in healthy donors (dated by TCRdb to the late 2010s). Regarding the complete study: An earlier analysis of around 600 of the donors reported 250 to 350 Gb of sequence data and 117 million unique TCR beta sequences from roughly 180 million T cells. An earlier analysis of around 580 of the donors used high-throughput TCR beta sequencing to judge whether each TCR beta V gene segment behaved as functional or pseudogenic. To predict cytomegalovirus infection status, the study combined high-throughput TCR immunosequencing, statistical association of individual TCRs with disease status, and machine learning. Of the roughly 390 genotyped donors, less than 90% were placed in the genetic ancestry cluster associated with self-reported Caucasian donors. A later analysis re-examined previously published TCR beta repertoires from hundreds of donors and added high-resolution HLA genotyping to investigate patterns of TCR occurrence. The study used immunosequencing to profile the T cell repertoires of 666 subjects and linked those repertoires to cytomegalovirus serostatus. Genome-wide SNP genotypes for about 55% of the roughly 670 donors were used in a later genetic analysis, which treated that subset as a discovery cohort. All discovery cohort repertoires had been generated using a single sequencing platform. The later analysis used no new phenotypic data to find candidate immune exposures, relying instead on TCR beta sequences and their occurrence across donors. On average, roughly 200,000 unique TCR beta nucleotide sequences were sequenced per donor among more than 350 genotyped donors of the cohort, with 15% to 20% of those sequences being non-productive. A separate validation cohort of roughly 120 different subjects was used in addition to the roughly 700-subject first cohort. The aim of the study was to test whether cataloging public T cell receptors could identify signatures of past pathogen exposure. Typing coverage differed by locus: A, B, C, DRB1 and DQB1 were typed in about 620-640 donors, DQA1 in 522, DPA1 in around 580, and DPB1 in roughly 470. Donor age, sex, ethnicity and CMV serostatus were compiled together with the repertoire data. Roughly 5 DR-DQ haplotypes were handled as single units for association and clustering, since linkage in the cohort was strong. About 300 gigabases of sequencing data and approximately 92 million unique TCR sequences made up an early release that covered fewer than 650 HLA-typed donors. Class I and class II HLA loci were covered by the typing at four-digit resolution.

Broad study findings and their caveats: The sequencing pipeline was judged likely to have produced a cluster of highly shared sequence variants as a technical artifact. The 87-base-pair reads could not distinguish some IMGT-functional V segments, including TRBV6-2 and TRBV6-3, so those segments were excluded. In the study, around 150 TCR beta chains were listed as associated with cytomegalovirus. Sequencing depth was assumed to be roughly uniform across donors in the presence/absence analyses, though that assumption may not hold. In a later analysis, 16,951 TCR beta sequences were associated with specific HLA alleles at a false discovery rate of 0.05. Because HLA typing was missing for some donors at each locus, association tests included only the typed subset. According to a later analysis, most CMV-associated TCR beta chains appeared to be HLA-restricted, and the HLA associations seemed to be driven largely by CMV exposure. Immune exposure information for the cohort was limited to CMV serostatus. The cohort was sequenced for TCR beta chains only, and without alpha or paired-chain data the features that could be detected were limited. A later genetic analysis reported fewer N-insertions in productive TCRs among donors in an Asian-associated ancestry cluster than the roughly 620-donor mean. Assigning TCR associations to individual alleles was difficult when HLA alleles, especially DR and DQ, strongly co-occurred. Seventeen rarely observed V segments, including chromosome 9 orphons, were excluded from the earlier analysis of approximately 500 of the donors because counts were too low. Compared with equally common non-associated chains, HLA-associated TCR beta chains in a later analysis were more clonally expanded and had lower generation probabilities. A further reported finding was that TCR beta sequences accurately predicted the HLA-A and HLA-B alleles for most subjects in the first cohort. A later analysis found that TCR association rates varied across HLA loci, with DRB1 alleles showing the most associated TCRs and HLA-C alleles the fewest. In an earlier analysis of fewer than 750 of the donors, most TCR beta V segments were observed in productive rearrangements about 87% or about 30% of the time, broadly matching IMGT annotations. It was suggested by the authors that the approach could potentially be generalized to other disease states and immunological phenotypes. A later analysis reported that several top co-occurrence clusters appeared linked to parvovirus B19, influenza, CMV and Epstein-Barr virus. Most TCR sequences were observed very rarely across donors, whereas some public TCRs were present in many individuals. Cytomegalovirus status was reported to be diagnosed by the classifier with high specificity and sensitivity in both the original and validation cohorts. Correlated functional status among segregating V segments might be attributable to linkage disequilibrium, but an unknown experimental factor could not be ruled out. V-gene and J-gene trimming of TCR beta chains was associated with a missense DCLRE1C variant in a later genetic analysis, and the association was replicated in an independent cohort. In vitro tests confirmed that a few of the cytomegalovirus-associated TCR beta chains recognize cytomegalovirus antigens.

In total, 630 or so healthy bone marrow donors made up the cohort. At the time of sampling, all cohort members were nominally healthy, though unrecorded immune exposures were likely present. The donor tested CMV seronegative, placing the donor among the 350 or so seronegative members of the cohort. A peripheral blood sample was provided by each donor, and peripheral blood mononuclear cells were used for TCR beta sequencing. The Qiagen DNeasy Blood Extraction Kit was used to extract genomic DNA from the blood cell samples. Concerning this clone itself: Its antigen is unknown. No qualities accompany the bases; no much larger clone lies one base away.

Trimmed from V: 1 base; trimmed from J: 5 bases; junction bases lacking a gene match: 7. The CDR3 contains 16 residues, cysteine and phenylalanine counted. Just the 48-base CDR3 DNA is kept, in frame starting at base 1. CDR1 and CDR2, per the germline V gene (reference sequence), are MNHEY and SMNVEV. Library preparation was by the immunoSEQ multiplex PCR assay. A mixture of 60 forward primers for TCR Vbeta segments and 13 reverse primers for TCR Jbeta segments was used in the multiplex PCR. A multiplex PCR assay on genomic DNA amplified the CDR3 region of rearranged TCR beta genes. The Illumina HiSeq System was used to sequence the amplified TCR beta libraries as 87-base-pair reads. The study's processing was this. A later analysis tallied roughly 80 million unique TCR beta chains across the 550 to 850 repertoires, and approximately 11 million of those chains were shared by two or more donors. A nearest-neighbor algorithm error-corrected the raw reads and collapsed the reads into unique sequences, merging closely related sequences to remove PCR and sequencing errors. V, D and J gene segments were assigned by aligning CDR3 sequences to IMGT reference sequences. Each retained sequence needed at least a six-nucleotide match to both a V gene segment and a J gene segment. A rearrangement was called productive if the CDR3 had no stop codons and remained in frame with V and J, and every other rearrangement was called non-productive. Following IMGT convention, CDR3 was defined as the stretch from the second conserved V-encoded cysteine to the conserved J-encoded phenylalanine. In an earlier analysis of approximately 590 of the donors, sequences lacking an unambiguous match to a single V gene segment were excluded. In an earlier analysis of around 590 of the donors, a V segment was called functional when productive rearrangements were above 56.7%, and segregating when the standard deviation between donors exceeded 5%. A statistical classification framework was developed to diagnose cytomegalovirus status using the catalog of TCR beta chain sequences. In a later analysis, TCR nucleotide sequences were compared against IMGT/GENE-DB human TR gene sequences so that V and J genes could be assigned. The TCRdist pipeline was used in a later analysis to assign CDR3 sequences and most-parsimonious VDJ recombination scenarios. In a later analysis, each TCR beta chain was defined by its CDR3 amino acid sequence together with its V-gene family, and reads without a unique V-gene family were excluded. A later analysis removed 600 or so highly shared, low-generation-probability nucleotide sequences to deal with suspected cross-contamination and a sequencing artifact. For each public chain, a later analysis derived a clonal expansion index from normalized ranks of inferred template counts within each repertoire. In a later analysis, generation probabilities were computed with a VDJ recombination model fitted to out-of-frame rearrangements, and the resulting probabilities were checked against IGoR. In a later analysis, hypergeometric tests were used to score TCR-TCR, TCR-HLA and TCR-CMV co-occurrence, with a repertoire-size bias correction applied to TCR pairs. A later analysis estimated false discovery rates by permuting HLA or CMV assignments 20 times. In a later analysis, co-occurring TCRs were grouped with DBSCAN, and TCRdist sequence similarity was added when clustering was performed within HLA-allele-positive subsets. For co-occurrence clustering, repertoires with fewer than 30,000 or more than 120,000 public chains were excluded, along with a handful of repertoires with anomalous nucleotide sharing. As stored in TCRdb, this immuneACCESS dataset retains in-frame rearrangements with V and J assigned. A fraction of the clones does not appear; measured against another copy, unresolved V genes explain less than half of the discrepancy, and the remainder lacks a known reason. V, J and clone size are taken as reported in that table, and D and trimming were inferred from the DNA itself. For this sample there are approximately 140,000 clones; 75% to 85% appear just once. Roughly 1.2% of the sample is in the top ten clones.

The receptor was derived from a girl aged 2-10 years in good health and CMV-seronegative. The rearrangement joined TRBV27 to TRBJ1-5; TRBD1 agrees with 8 junctional bases. The sequenced sample consisted of PBMCs. This receptor has the CDR3 CASSLYRGYQDQPQHF. The nucleotide sequence is given as TGTGCCAGCAGTTTATACAGGGGGTATCAAGATCAGCCCCAGCATTTT.